This TCR beta chain was identified during a study of T cell changes during pregnancy in multiple sclerosis. The ends were cut back, 5 bases at V and 6 bases at J, with 19 bases in the middle. CDR1 SGHTA and CDR2 FQGNSA come from the germline V gene. There are 15 residues in the CDR3. The protocol was immunoSEQ multiplex PCR, while the TCRdb copy is restricted to in-frame clones and leaves out a portion. The repertoire has 25,000 or so clones, roughly 90% of them found once; the top ten carry 0.9% to 1.2%. Sequenced material: CD4+ T cells from peripheral blood mononuclear cells, taken in the first trimester of pregnancy. The receptor was isolated from a female donor in good health, enrolled as a control in a pregnancy study. This chain connects TRBV7-2 to TRBJ1-1; D remains unclear. CDR3 nucleotide sequence: TGTGCCAGCAGCCCTCACTGGGCGAAGATCTCTGAAGCTTTCTTT. Translating it yields CASSPHWAKISEAFF. Drawing the rest from reference TRBV7-2 and TRBJ1-1, the complete variable domain is GAGVSQSPSNKVTEKGKDVELRCDPISGHTALYWYRQSLGQGLEFLIYFQGNSAPDKSGLPSDRFSAERTGGSVSTLTIQRTQQEDSAVYLCASSPHWAKISEAFFGQGTRLTVV.